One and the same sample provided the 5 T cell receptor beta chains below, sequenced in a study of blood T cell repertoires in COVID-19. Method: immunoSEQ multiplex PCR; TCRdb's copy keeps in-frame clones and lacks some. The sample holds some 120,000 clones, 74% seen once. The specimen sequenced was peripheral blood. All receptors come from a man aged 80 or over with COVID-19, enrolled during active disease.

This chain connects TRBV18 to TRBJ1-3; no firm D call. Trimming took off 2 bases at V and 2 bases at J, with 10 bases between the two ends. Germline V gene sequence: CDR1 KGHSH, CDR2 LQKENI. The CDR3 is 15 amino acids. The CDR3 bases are TGTGCCAGCTCACCATCGGCGGATGCTGGAAACACCATATATTTT. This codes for CASSPSADAGNTIYF.

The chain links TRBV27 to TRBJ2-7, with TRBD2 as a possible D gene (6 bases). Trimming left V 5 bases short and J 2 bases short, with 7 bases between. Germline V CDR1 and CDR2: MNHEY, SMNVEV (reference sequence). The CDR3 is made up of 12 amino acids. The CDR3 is CASSRTTYEQYF. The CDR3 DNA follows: TGTGCCAGCAGTAGGACTACCTACGAGCAGTACTTC.

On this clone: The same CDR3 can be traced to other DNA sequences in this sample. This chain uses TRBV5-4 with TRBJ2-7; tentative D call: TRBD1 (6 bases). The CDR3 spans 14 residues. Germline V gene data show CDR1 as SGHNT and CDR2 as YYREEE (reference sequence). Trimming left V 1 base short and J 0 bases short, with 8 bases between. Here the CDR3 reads CASSLQGSSYEQYF. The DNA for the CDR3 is TGTGCCAGCAGCTTGCAGGGGAGCTCCTACGAGCAGTACTTC.

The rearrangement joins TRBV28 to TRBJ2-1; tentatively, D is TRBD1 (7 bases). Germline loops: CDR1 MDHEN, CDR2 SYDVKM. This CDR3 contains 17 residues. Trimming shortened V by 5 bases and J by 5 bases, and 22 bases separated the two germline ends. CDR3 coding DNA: TGTGCCAGCAGTCCCCGAGGAGGGGGCTGGAAGGACAATGAGCAGTTCTTC. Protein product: CASSPRGGGWKDNEQFF. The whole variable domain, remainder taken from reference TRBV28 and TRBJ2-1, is DVKVTQSSRYLVKRTGEKVFLECVQDMDHENMFWYRQDPGLGLRLIYFSYDVKMKEKGDIPEGYSVSREKKERFSLILESASTNQTSMYLCASSPRGGGWKDNEQFFGPGTRLTVL.

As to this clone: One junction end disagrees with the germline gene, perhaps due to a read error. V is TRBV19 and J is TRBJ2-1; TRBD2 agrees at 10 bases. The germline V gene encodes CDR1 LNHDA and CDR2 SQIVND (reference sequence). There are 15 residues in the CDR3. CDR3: CACSRSSGSFDEQFF. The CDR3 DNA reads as TGTGCCTGTAGTAGGTCTAGCGGGAGTTTCGATGAGCAGTTCTTC.